This record covers a single T cell receptor beta chain. This clonotype is deemed medium-sized (0.01 to 0.1%). The antigen it recognizes is unknown. The input lacks base qualities; no much larger clone sits a single base away. The library was produced with PCR. This sample was sequenced with a HiSeq X Ten. High-throughput sequencing was used to characterize TCR repertoires. Using fastp trimming at Q25 and MiXCR clonotype assembly, TCRdb reanalyzed the public sequencing data and kept in-frame beta chains. Rows with one shared CDR3 protein collapse into an entry with the most common genes and DNA. This sample holds around 29,000 distinct CDR3 sequences; 40% to 60% were observed only once. Approximately 12% of the sample comes from the top ten. Per the publication, the time point label means: before preoperative PTX-NDP chemotherapy. Patients received paclitaxel-nedaplatin as preoperative chemotherapy before surgery.

Based on the germline V gene, the CDR1 and CDR2 sequences are SGHTA and FQGNSA. Relative to germline, V is 6 bases shorter and J is 3 bases shorter, with 18 bases between their ends. The CDR3 has 15 amino acids, counting the end cysteine and phenylalanine. The kept DNA is CDR3 alone, 45 bases in frame from the first base. The source of the sample is a study of esophageal squamous cell carcinoma under preoperative chemotherapy (dated by TCRdb to 2016 to 2019). The study in broad terms: TCR repertoires were profiled in both peripheral blood T cells and tumor-infiltrating lymphocytes. The effects of paclitaxel-nedaplatin chemotherapy on T-cell receptor repertoires in patients with esophageal squamous cell carcinoma were assessed. Five patients with primary esophageal squamous cell carcinoma made up the cohort. Repertoires from samples taken before paclitaxel-nedaplatin therapy were compared with repertoires from samples taken after paclitaxel-nedaplatin therapy. What the study reported, not specific to this receptor: After chemotherapy, TCR diversity rose significantly in peripheral T cells, but this increase was not seen in tumor-infiltrating lymphocytes. Immediate and substantial changes in clonotype frequency were induced by paclitaxel-nedaplatin therapy, and contraction rather than amplification was more likely to be observed among abundant clones. Tumor-infiltrating lymphocytes after treatment appeared to come partly from peripheral T cells migrating into the tumor, rather than solely from local clonal changes. The cohort was small, with only 5 or 6 patients with esophageal squamous cell carcinoma analyzed.

The chain links TRBV7-2 with TRBJ2-7, with the D gene tentatively TRBD1 or TRBD2, based on 5 matching bases in each. The biological material was taken from a patient given preoperative chemotherapy. This TCR derives from a human donor with esophageal squamous cell carcinoma. The donor label of this sample is uncertain. The nucleotides are TGTGCCAGCAGACCTGGAGGCTCGGGGCACTACGAGCAGTACTTC. Its coded protein is CASRPGGSGHYEQYF.